This TCR beta chain is from a study of control samples from healthy donors and cancer patients. Produced via immunoSEQ multiplex PCR; TCRdb's table is partial and in-frame only. The sample contains roughly 150,000 clones, about 86% of which appear only once. This CDR3 has 13 amino acids. The V gene lost 1 base and the J gene lost 4 bases, with 7 bases spanning the gap. Germline values: CDR1 LGHNA, CDR2 YSLEER. The sequencing sample was made of blood. The chain recombines TRBV4-3 with TRBJ1-1; no definite D call. This clonotype was obtained from a man aged 18 to 30 in good health. The CDR3: CASSQVPGTEAFF. The CDR3 bases are TGCGCCAGCAGCCAAGTACCCGGCACTGAAGCTTTCTTT.